This TCR beta chain appears in the sequencing data of a study of blood T cell repertoires in COVID-19. Turning to the study itself: COVID-19 samples collected from the United States, Italy and Spain covered acute and convalescent phases. The cDNA or gDNA used as material had been derived from T cells, B-cell-depleted T cells, or PBMCs.

J was trimmed by 2 bases and V by 5 bases; bases with no gene match: 2. The V gene's germline CDR1 is SGHNT and CDR2 YYREEE (reference sequence). The length of the CDR3 is 13 residues. The method was immunoSEQ multiplex PCR; TCRdb's version includes in-frame clones alone and lacks a portion of them. Among 250,000 to 350,000 clones, 80% to 90% were seen once, and the ten largest hold more than 3.5%. Participants' reported clinical history set cohort assignment. Cohort 3 donors counted as recovered after two negative PCRs, clearance, or resolved symptoms. This TCR derives from a woman younger than 45 who had recovered from COVID-19. The J gene is TRBJ2-7, the V gene TRBV5-4; TRBD1 matches 9 bases. The sample was PBMCs or T cells enriched from blood (not recorded which). CDR3 nucleotides: TGTGCCAGCAGGCGGGACAGGGCCTACGAGCAGTACTTC. Its protein product is CASRRDRAYEQYF.